These T cell receptor beta chains were read from a single sample in a study of blood T cell repertoires in COVID-19. TCRdb keeps only in-frame clones here, not all; method: immunoSEQ multiplex PCR. The data show roughly 240,000 clones, with over 80% seen just once and about 4.6% held by the top ten. Material for sequencing was peripheral blood. The receptors were sampled from a man aged 55 to 70 who had recovered from COVID-19. Both conserved end residues are part of each CDR3. A D gene is named only where the DNA matches it firmly.

d_call cdr3_length j_call v_call cdr3_aa
TRBD1 15 TRBJ1-1 TRBV9 CASSVGQYMNTEAFF
NA 15 TRBJ1-5 TRBV6-5 CASRDRQVLNQPQHF
TRBD1 17 TRBJ2-1 TRBV27 CASSSPNRGRPYNEQFF
TRBD2 16 TRBJ2-1 TRBV7-9 CASSPLGSGGANEQFF
TRBD1 17 TRBJ2-2 TRBV19 CASSRLTGAGGAGELFF
NA 13 TRBJ2-1 TRBV30 CALQSDSYNEQFF
TRBD2 12 TRBJ2-3 TRBV12-3/TRBV12-4 CASRYATGTTYF
TRBD1 15 TRBJ2-7 TRBV18 CASSPQGGAGYEQYF
NA 14 TRBJ2-2 TRBV4-2 CASSQVGAPGELFF
NA 15 TRBJ1-2 TRBV18 CASSSYDSPGYGYTF
TRBD1 15 TRBJ1-1 TRBV3-1/TRBV3-2 CASSRAGQGNTEAFF
NA 14 TRBJ2-1 TRBV11-3 CASSPGQGGNEQFF
NA 16 TRBJ1-6 TRBV5-1 CASSLARGNNNSPLHF
NA 14 TRBJ1-2 TRBV5-1 CASSLAPTEYGYTF
NA 13 TRBJ2-2 TRBV30 CAWRQGATGELFF
NA 16 TRBJ2-5 TRBV3-1/TRBV3-2 CASSQDSWLVAETQYF
TRBD1 17 TRBJ2-2 TRBV5-8 CASSLESGTGGTGELFF
TRBD2 16 TRBJ2-5 TRBV7-8 CASSEGAGGSKRAQYF
TRBD1 17 TRBJ2-5 TRBV7-9 CASSQLGDSIYQETQYF
TRBD2 18 TRBJ2-1 TRBV18 CASSPPSGAGGIYNEQFF
NA 15 TRBJ2-3 TRBV5-6 CASSLSPSSTDTQYF
NA 14 TRBJ1-1 TRBV18 CASSPGTKNTEAFF
TRBD2 16 TRBJ2-2 TRBV9 CASSVVTSGGPGELFF